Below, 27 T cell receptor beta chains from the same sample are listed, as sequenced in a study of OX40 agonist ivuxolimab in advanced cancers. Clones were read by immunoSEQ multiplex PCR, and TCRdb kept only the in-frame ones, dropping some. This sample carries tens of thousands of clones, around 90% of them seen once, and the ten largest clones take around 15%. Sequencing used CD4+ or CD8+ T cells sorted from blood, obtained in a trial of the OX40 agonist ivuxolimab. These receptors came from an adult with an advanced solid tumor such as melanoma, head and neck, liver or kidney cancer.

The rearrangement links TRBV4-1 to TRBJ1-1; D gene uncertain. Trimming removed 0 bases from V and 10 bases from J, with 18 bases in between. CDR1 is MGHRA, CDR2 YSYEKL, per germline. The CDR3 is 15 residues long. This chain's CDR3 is CASSQDPTPEAGAFF. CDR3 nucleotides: TGCGCCAGCAGCCAAGACCCGACACCCGAGGCAGGAGCTTTCTTT.

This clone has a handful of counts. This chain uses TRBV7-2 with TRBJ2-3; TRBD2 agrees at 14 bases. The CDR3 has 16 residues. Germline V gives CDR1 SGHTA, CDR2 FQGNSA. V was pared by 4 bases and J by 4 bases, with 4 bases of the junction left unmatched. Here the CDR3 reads CASSSGLAGVADTQYF. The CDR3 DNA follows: TGTGCCAGCAGCTCGGGACTAGCGGGAGTTGCAGATACGCAGTATTTT.

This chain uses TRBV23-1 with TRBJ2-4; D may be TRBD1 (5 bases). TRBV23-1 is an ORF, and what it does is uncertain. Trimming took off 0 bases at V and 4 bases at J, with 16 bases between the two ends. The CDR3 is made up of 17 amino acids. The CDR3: CASSQSDAGQGKNIQYF. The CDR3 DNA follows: TGCGCCAGCAGTCAATCGGATGCCGGCCAGGGTAAAAACATTCAGTACTTC.

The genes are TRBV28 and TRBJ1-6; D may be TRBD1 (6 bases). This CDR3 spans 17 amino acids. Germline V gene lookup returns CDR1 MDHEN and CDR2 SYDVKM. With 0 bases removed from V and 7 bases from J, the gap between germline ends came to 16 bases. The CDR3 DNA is TGTGCCAGCAGTTTATGGCATATCACAGGGAACAATTCACCCCTCCACTTT. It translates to CASSLWHITGNNSPLHF.

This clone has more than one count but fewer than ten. CDR3 in amino acids: CASSEDRNSGNTIYF. DNA for the CDR3: TGTGCCAGCAGTGAAGACCGAAACTCTGGAAACACCATATATTTT. The chain joins TRBV6-1 to TRBJ1-3; D ambiguous. V was shortened by 1 base and J by 0 bases, with 7 bases between the two germline ends. The V gene's germline CDR1 is MNHNS and CDR2 SASEGT. This CDR3 contains 15 residues.

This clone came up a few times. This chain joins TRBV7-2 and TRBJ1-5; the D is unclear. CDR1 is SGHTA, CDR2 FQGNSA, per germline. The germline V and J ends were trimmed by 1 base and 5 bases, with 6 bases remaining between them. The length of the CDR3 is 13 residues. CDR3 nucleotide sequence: TGTGCCAGCAGCTTAGACAGTGATCAGCCCCAGCATTTT. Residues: CASSLDSDQPQHF.

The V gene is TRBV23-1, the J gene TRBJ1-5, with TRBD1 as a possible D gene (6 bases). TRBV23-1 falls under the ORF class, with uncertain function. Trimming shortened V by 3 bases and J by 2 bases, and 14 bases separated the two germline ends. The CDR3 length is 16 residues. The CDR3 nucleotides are TGCGCCAGCAGTCACCCCACAGGGACGGGCAATCAGCCCCAGCATTTT. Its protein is CASSHPTGTGNQPQHF.

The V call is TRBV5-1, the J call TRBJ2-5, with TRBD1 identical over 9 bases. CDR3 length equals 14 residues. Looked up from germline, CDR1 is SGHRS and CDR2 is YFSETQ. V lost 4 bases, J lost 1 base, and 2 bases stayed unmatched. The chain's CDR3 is CASSPGQGQETQYF. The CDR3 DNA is TGCGCCAGCAGCCCGGGACAGGGCCAAGAGACCCAGTACTTC.

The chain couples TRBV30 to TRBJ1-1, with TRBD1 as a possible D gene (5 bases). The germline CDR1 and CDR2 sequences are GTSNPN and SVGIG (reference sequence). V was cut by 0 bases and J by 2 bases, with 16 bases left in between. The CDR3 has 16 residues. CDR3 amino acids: CAWSVLGDQRNTEAFF. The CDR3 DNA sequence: TGTGCCTGGAGTGTACTCGGGGACCAGAGAAACACTGAAGCTTTCTTT.

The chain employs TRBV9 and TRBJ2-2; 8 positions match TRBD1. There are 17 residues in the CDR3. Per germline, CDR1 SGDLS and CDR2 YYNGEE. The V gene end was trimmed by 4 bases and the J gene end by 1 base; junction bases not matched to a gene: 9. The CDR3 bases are TGTGCCAGCAGCCTAAAGGCGGGACAGGTGAACACCGGGGAGCTGTTTTTT. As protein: CASSLKAGQVNTGELFF.

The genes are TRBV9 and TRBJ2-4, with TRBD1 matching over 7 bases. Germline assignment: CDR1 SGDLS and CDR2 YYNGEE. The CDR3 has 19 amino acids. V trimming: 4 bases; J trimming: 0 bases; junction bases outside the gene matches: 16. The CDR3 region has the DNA TGTGCCAGCAGCCCGGACATAGAGGGACAGCCACTAGCCAAAAACATTCAGTACTTC. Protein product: CASSPDIEGQPLAKNIQYF.

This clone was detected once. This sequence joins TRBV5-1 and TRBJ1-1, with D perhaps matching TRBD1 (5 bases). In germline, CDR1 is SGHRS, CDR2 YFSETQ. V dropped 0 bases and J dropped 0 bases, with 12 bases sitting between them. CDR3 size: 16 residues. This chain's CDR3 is CASSLVGRQMNTEAFF. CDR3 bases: TGCGCCAGCAGCTTGGTGGGACGCCAGATGAACACTGAAGCTTTCTTT.

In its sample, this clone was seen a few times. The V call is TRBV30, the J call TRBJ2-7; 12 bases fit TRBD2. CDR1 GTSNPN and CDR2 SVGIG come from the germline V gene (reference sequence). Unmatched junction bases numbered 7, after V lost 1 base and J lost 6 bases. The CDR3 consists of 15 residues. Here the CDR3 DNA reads TGTGCCTGGAGTGATTCCGGACTAGCGGGAAGCGAGCAGTACTTC. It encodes CAWSDSGLAGSEQYF.

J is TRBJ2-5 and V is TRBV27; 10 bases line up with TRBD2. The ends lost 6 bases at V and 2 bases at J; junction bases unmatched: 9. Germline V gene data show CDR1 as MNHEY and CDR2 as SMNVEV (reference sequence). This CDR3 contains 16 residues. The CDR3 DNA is TGTGCCAGCAGGATGCTCGCTAGCGGGGGACAAGAGACCCAGTACTTC. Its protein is CASRMLASGGQETQYF.

This CDR3 reads CASSEEALRSIYYEQYF. The CDR3 region has the DNA TGTGCCAGCAGTGAAGAAGCGCTCAGGAGTATATACTACGAGCAGTACTTC. The chain has TRBV2 and TRBJ2-7; no definite D call. The CDR3 length is 17 residues. Germline V CDR1 and CDR2: SNHLY, FYNNEI. V was clipped by 1 base and J by 3 bases, with 19 bases between them. Using reference TRBV2 and TRBJ2-7 for the parts outside the CDR3, the full variable domain is EPEVTQTPSHQVTQMGQEVILRCVPISNHLYFYWYRQILGQKVEFLVSFYNNEISEKSEIFDDQFSVERPDGSNFTLKIRSTKLEDSAMYFCASSEEALRSIYYEQYFGPGTRLTVT.

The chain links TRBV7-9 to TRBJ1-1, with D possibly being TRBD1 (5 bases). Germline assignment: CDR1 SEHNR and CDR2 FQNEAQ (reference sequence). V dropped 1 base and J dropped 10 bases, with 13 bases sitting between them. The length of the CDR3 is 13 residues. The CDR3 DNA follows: TGTGCCAGCAGCTTAGTTACAGGTGGTGGAGCTTTCTTT. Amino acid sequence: CASSLVTGGGAFF. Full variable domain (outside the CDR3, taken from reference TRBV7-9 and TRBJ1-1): DTGVSQNPRHKITKRGQNVTFRCDPISEHNRLYWYRQTLGQGPEFLTYFQNEAQLEKSRLLSDRFSAERPKGSFSTLEIQRTEQGDSAMYLCASSLVTGGGAFFGQGTRLTVV.

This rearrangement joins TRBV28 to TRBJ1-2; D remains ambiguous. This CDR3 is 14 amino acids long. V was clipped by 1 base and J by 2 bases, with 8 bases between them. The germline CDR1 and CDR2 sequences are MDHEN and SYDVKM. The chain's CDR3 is CASSLFAGNYGYTF. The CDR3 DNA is TGTGCCAGCAGTTTATTTGCGGGGAACTATGGCTACACCTTC.

The CDR3 region has the DNA TGTGCCAGCAGTTACAGAGCGGGAGGGCCGGGGGAGCAGTTCTTC. Protein: CASSYRAGGPGEQFF. This sequence joins TRBV6-6 and TRBJ2-1; TRBD2 aligns across 10 bases. Germline trimming cut 2 bases from V and 10 bases from J; bases unmatched to any gene: 8. Germline CDR1 reads MNHNY; CDR2 reads SVGAGI (reference sequence). The CDR3 has 15 residues.

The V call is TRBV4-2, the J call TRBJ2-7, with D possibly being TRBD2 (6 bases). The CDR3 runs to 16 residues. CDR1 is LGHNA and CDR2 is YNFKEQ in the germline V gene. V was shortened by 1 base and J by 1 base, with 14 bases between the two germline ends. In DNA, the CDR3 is TGTGCCAGCAGCCAAGGGACGACGGGACTGTCCTACGAGCAGTACTTC. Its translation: CASSQGTTGLSYEQYF.

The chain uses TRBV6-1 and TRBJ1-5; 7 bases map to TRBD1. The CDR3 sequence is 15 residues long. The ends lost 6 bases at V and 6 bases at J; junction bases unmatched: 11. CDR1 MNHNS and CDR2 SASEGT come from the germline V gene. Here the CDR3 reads CASSPNRGVGQPQHF. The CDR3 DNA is TGTGCCAGCAGCCCTAACAGGGGAGTGGGTCAGCCCCAGCATTTT.

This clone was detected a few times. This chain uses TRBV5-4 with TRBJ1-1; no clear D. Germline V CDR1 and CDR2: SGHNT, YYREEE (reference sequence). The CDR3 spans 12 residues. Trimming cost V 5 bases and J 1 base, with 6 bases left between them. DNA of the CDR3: TGTGCCAGCAGTGCGACGAACACTGAAGCTTTCTTT. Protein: CASSATNTEAFF. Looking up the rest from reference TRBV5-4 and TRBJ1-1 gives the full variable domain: ETGVTQSPTHLIKTRGQQVTLRCSSQSGHNTVSWYQQALGQGPQFIFQYYREEENGRGNFPPRFSGLQFPNYSSELNVNALELDDSALYLCASSATNTEAFFGQGTRLTVV.

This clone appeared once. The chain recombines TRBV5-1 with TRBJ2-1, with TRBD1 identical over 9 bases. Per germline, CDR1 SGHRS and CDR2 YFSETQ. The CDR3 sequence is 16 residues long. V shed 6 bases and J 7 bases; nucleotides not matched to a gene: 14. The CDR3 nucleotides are TGCGCCAGCACTCGGGGGACAGGGAGCCTTCGAAATGAGCAGTTCTTC. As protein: CASTRGTGSLRNEQFF.

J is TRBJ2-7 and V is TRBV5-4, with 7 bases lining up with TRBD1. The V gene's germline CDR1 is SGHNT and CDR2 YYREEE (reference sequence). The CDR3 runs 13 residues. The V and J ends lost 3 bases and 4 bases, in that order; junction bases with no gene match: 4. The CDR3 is CASSWSGGYEQYF. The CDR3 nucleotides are TGTGCCAGCAGCTGGTCAGGGGGTTACGAGCAGTACTTC.

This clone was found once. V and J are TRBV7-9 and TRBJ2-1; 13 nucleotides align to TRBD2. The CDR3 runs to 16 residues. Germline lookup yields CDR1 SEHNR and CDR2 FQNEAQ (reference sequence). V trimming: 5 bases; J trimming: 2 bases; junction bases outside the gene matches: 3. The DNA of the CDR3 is TGTGCCAGCAGCACGGGACTAGCGGGGCCCTACAATGAGCAGTTCTTC. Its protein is CASSTGLAGPYNEQFF.

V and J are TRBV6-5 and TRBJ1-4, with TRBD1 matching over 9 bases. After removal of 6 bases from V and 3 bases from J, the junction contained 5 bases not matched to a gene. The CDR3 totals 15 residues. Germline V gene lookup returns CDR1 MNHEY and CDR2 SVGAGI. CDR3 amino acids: CASSNRGPANEKLFF. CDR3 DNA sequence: TGTGCCAGCAGCAACAGGGGGCCCGCTAATGAAAAACTGTTTTTT.

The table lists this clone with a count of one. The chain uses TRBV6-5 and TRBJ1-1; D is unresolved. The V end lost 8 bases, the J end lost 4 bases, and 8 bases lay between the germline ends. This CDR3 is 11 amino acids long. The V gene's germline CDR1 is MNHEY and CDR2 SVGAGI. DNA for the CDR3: TGTGCCAGCGCCTTACGCACTGAAGCTTTCTTT. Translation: CASALRTEAFF.

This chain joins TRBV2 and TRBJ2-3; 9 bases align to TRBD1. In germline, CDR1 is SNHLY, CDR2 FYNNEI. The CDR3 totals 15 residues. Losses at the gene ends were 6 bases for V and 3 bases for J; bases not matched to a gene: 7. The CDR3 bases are TGTGCCAGCAGGAGGGGACAGGGCGGGACAGATACGCAGTATTTT. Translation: CASRRGQGGTDTQYF.